The 5 T cell receptor beta chains in this list originate from one sample, sequenced in a study of shared clonotypes between healthy human individuals. Using immunoSEQ multiplex PCR, the repertoire was profiled, and TCRdb retains in-frame clones only, with some absent. The sample contains hundreds of thousands of clones, 80% to 95% of which appear only once. Naive CD8 isolation took CD45RO-negative cells positively selected for CCR7 and excluded terminally differentiated effector memory CD45RA+ cells. Input material: naive CD8+ T cells sorted from blood. The receptor set was obtained from a man aged 25-40 years in good health.

This clone was seen a single time. The chain combines TRBV4-1 with TRBJ1-1, with TRBD1 matching 9 bases. The CDR3 length is 15 residues. J gave up 4 bases and V 1 base, and 4 bases lay outside the gene matches. The V gene's germline CDR1 is MGHRA and CDR2 YSYEKL. CDR3 in amino acids: CASSQGGQGGTEAFF. The CDR3, as DNA: TGCGCCAGCAGCCAAGGGGGACAGGGCGGCACTGAAGCTTTCTTT.

The chain carries TRBV27 and TRBJ2-7, with D maybe TRBD1 (5 bases). V was pared by 2 bases and J by 3 bases, with 11 bases between. Germline V gives CDR1 MNHEY, CDR2 SMNVEV (reference sequence). CDR3 length: 14 residues. DNA for the CDR3: TGTGCCAGCAGTTTAGGCCCAGGGTTCTACGAGCAGTACTTC. Its protein is CASSLGPGFYEQYF.

V and J are TRBV21-1 and TRBJ1-2; TRBD1 was called by the table and not checked on the DNA. TRBV21-1 is termed a pseudogene. The CDR3 consists of 20 residues. The CDR3 loop reads CASSTKRGRTGLRKNYGYTF. The CDR3, as DNA: TGTGCCAGCAGCACAAAGAGGGGGAGGACAGGGCTAAGGAAGAACTATGGCTACACCTTC.

V usage is TRBV7-9 and J usage is TRBJ1-4, with D maybe TRBD1 (5 bases). From germline, CDR1 is SEHNR and CDR2 FQNEAQ (reference sequence). The CDR3 runs 15 residues. Trimming cost V 6 bases and J 3 bases, with 14 bases left between them. The CDR3 is CASRAGTAANEKLFF. The CDR3 bases are TGTGCCAGCAGAGCCGGGACGGCCGCTAATGAAAAACTGTTTTTT.

The chain is built from TRBV19 and TRBJ2-2, with D uncertain. The germline gives CDR1 LNHDA, CDR2 SQIVND (reference sequence). V lost 6 bases, J lost 7 bases, and 18 bases lay in between. The length of the CDR3 is 15 residues. CDR3: CASSHWSLGGGELFF. Written as DNA, the CDR3 is TGTGCCAGTAGCCACTGGAGTTTGGGCGGCGGGGAGCTGTTTTTT.